The sample holds many counts of the clone carrying this TCR beta chain. The data were obtained in a study of T cells in Graves' hyperthyroidism and ophthalmopathy. Deletions cut 2 bases from V and 2 bases from J, with 12 bases between. Germline assignment: CDR1 SNHLY and CDR2 FYNNEI. The length of the CDR3 is 15 residues. Authors of the study amplified TCR beta CDR3 regions from RNA transcripts. Researchers ran a first-round RT-PCR on the TCR CDR3 using the HTBI primer set. Via MiXCR, TCRdb re-called the multiplex PCR reads, giving one row per CDR3 protein. This table holds about 410,000 distinct CDR3 sequences, roughly 14% found once.

The TCR originated in a man between 18 and 35 years old with Graves' ophthalmopathy. Sequenced input: blood. This chain joins TRBV2 and TRBJ1-2; a weak D match, TRBD1 (6 bases). Here the CDR3 DNA reads TGTGCCAGCAGTGAACAAGGGACACCAAACTATGGCTACACCTTC. This translates into CASSEQGTPNYGYTF.